A single TCR beta chain is shown here with its context. The data were obtained in a study of blood T cells in healthy people across ages. A second PCR of 7 to 11 cycles used a sample-barcoded 5' primer and a J-beta primer mix. TCRdb called the 5' RACE reads again in MiXCR, with one record for every CDR3 protein. The table shows about 1.5 million distinct CDR3 sequences, with approximately 43% occurring only once. Roughly 10 milliliters of peripheral blood were drawn from each donor into EDTA-treated tubes. Sequenced material: blood. The origin of this receptor is a woman aged 18-29 years in good health.

CDR3 in amino acids: CASSLLTSGDHEQYF. The CDR3 DNA sequence: TGTGCCAGCAGTCTCCTGACTAGCGGGGACCACGAGCAGTACTTC. The chain is built from TRBV27 and TRBJ2-5; the match to TRBD2 covers 11 bases. Near its end, the DNA agrees better with TRBJ2-7, so the J call may be wrong. In germline, CDR1 is MNHEY, CDR2 SMNVEV (reference sequence). The CDR3 loop spans 15 amino acids.